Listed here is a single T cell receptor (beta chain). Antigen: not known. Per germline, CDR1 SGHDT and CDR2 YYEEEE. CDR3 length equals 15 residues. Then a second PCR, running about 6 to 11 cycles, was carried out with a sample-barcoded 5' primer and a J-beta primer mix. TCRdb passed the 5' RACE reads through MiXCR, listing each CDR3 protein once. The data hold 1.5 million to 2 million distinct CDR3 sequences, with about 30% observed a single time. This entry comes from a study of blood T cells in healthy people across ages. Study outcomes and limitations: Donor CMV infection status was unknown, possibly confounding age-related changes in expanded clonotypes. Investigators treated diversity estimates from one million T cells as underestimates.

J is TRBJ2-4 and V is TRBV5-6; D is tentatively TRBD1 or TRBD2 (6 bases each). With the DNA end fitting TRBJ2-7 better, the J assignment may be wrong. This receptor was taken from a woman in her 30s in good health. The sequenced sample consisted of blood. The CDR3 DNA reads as TGTGCCAGCAGCTGGGGGGCTACGGATGGGGCCGAGCAGTACTTC. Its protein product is CASSWGATDGAEQYF.